This TCR beta chain was recovered during a study of T-cell memory formation after mild COVID-19. Study-level points and caveats: Largely, contracting CD4+ clones fell within CM and EM, and contracting CD8+ clones within EMRA. Day 15 to 85 contracting clones showed balanced CD4/CD8; later expanders leaned CD4+. Some responding clones appeared in pre-infection memory, suggesting cross-reactive memory joined.

TCR alpha and TCR beta cDNA libraries carrying sample barcodes and UMIs came from 5'RACE with constant-segment primers. MiXCR, applied by TCRdb to the 5' RACE reads, yields one record per CDR3 protein. The sample comprises about 430,000 distinct CDR3 sequences, 18% of which are singletons, and around a fifth rests with the top ten. This clonotype has just a few counts. The antigen remains undetermined. Trimming took 9 bases from V and 5 from J, leaving 22 bases between them. The length of the CDR3 is 15 residues. CDR1 and CDR2 from the germline V gene are SGHVS and FNYEAQ. The source material was PBMCs or a T cell subset sorted from them (not recorded which). The chain links TRBV7-6 to TRBJ2-5; D is ambiguous. The receptor's source is a man between 18 and 35 years old who had mild COVID-19 (a few samples of this study predate the infection). Cell type and time point are not known. The CDR3 region is CASQRGLPTLETQYF. The CDR3 DNA follows: TGTGCCAGTCAACGTGGGTTACCCACTTTGGAGACCCAGTACTTC.